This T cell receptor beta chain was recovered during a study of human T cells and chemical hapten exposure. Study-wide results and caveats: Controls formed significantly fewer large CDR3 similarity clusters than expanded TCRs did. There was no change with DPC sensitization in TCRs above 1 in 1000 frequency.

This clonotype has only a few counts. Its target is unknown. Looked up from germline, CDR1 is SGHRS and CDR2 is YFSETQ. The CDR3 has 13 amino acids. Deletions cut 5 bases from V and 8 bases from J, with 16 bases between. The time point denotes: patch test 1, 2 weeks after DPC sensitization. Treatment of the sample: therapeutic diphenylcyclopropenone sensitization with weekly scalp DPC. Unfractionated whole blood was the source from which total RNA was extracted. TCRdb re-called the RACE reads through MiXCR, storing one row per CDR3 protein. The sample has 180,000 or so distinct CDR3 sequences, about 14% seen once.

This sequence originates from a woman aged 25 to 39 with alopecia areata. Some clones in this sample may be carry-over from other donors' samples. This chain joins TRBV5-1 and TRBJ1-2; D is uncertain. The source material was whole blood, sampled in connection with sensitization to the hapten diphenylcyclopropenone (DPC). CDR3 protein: CASSSVFSVGYTF. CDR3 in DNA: TGCGCCAGCAGTTCCGTTTTCTCTGTCGGCTACACCTTC.